This T cell receptor beta chain was captured in a study of cytomegalovirus exposure and HLA in healthy donors. At the level of the study: The approximately 120 validation repertoires used the same platform as the approximately 700 first-cohort repertoires, a later analysis reported.

The data were produced by immunoSEQ multiplex PCR, yet TCRdb's version contains in-frame clones alone and is incomplete. The sample comprises 130,000 to 150,000 clones, approximately 89% of which are singletons, and around 9% rests with the top ten. The germline V and J ends were trimmed by 2 bases and 3 bases, with 13 bases remaining between them. The CDR3 loop spans 16 amino acids. Germline V lookup: CDR1 SGHTA, CDR2 FQGTGA. Sequencing input: PBMCs. The receptor was isolated from a woman in her late teens or twenties in good health and CMV-seropositive. This chain links TRBV7-3 with TRBJ2-2, with D possibly matching TRBD2 (6 bases). CDR3 residues: CASSLFAGGYTGELFF. As DNA, the CDR3 is TGTGCCAGCAGCTTATTTGCAGGAGGGTACACCGGGGAGCTGTTTTTT.